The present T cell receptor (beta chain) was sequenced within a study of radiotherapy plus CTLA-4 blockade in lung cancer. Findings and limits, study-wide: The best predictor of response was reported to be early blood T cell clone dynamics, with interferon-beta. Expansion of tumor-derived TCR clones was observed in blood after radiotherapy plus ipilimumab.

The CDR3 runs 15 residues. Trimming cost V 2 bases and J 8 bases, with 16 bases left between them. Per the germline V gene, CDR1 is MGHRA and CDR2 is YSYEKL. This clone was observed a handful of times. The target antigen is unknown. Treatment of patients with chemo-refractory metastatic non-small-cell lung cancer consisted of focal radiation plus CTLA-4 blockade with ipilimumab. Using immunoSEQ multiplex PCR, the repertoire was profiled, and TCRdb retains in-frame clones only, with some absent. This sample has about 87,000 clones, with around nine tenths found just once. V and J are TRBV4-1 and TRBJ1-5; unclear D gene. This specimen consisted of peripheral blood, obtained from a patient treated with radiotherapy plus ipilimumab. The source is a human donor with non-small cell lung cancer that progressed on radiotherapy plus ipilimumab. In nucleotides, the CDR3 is TGCGCCAGCAGCCAACTTCAGGCCGTCTCGGAGCCCCAGCATTTT. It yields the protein CASSQLQAVSEPQHF.